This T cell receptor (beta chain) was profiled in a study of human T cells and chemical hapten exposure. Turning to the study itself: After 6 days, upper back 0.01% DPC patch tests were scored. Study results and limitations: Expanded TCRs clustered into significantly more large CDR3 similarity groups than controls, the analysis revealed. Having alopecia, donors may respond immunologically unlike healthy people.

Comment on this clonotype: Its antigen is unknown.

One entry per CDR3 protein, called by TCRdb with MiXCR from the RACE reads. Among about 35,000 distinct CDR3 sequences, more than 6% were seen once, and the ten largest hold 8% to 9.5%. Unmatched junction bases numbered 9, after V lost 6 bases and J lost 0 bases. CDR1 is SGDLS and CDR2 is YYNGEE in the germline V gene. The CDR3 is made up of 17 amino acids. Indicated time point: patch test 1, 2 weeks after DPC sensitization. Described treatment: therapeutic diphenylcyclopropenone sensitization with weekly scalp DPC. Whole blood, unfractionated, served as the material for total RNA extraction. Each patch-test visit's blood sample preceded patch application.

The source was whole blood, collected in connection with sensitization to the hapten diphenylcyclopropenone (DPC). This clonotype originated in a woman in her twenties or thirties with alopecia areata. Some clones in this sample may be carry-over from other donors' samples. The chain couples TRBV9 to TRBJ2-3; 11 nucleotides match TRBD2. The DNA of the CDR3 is TGTGCCAGCAACCTAGCGGGGGGACCTTCTAGCACAGATACGCAGTATTTT. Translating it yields CASNLAGGPSSTDTQYF.